These 29 T cell receptor beta chains originate from one sample sequenced in a study of T cells in Graves' hyperthyroidism and ophthalmopathy. Amplified TCR beta CDR3 regions came from RNA transcripts. Primed by the HTBI set, a first-round RT-PCR was run on the TCR CDR3. A single record per CDR3 protein comes from TCRdb applying MiXCR to the multiplex PCR reads. Among around 540,000 distinct CDR3 sequences, about 16% were seen once, and the ten largest hold 25% to 30%. Input material: blood. These receptors all stem from a woman between 25 and 40 years old with Graves' ophthalmopathy.

This clonotype was detected a few times. V usage is TRBV3-1 and J usage is TRBJ2-6, with D hard to call. Germline-derived CDR1 and CDR2 are LGHDT and YNNKEL (reference sequence). The CDR3 spans 17 residues. V was clipped by 1 base and J by 0 bases, with 10 bases between them. The CDR3 loop reads CASSQAVHDSGANVLTF. CDR3 DNA sequence: TGTGCCAGCAGCCAAGCCGTACACGACTCTGGGGCCAACGTCCTGACTTTC.

This clonotype was counted many times. The rearrangement links TRBV5-1 to TRBJ2-2; 13 nucleotides match TRBD2. CDR1 and CDR2 (germline): SGHRS, YFSETQ. The CDR3 is 15 residues long. Trimming at V came to 4 bases and at J to 6 bases, leaving 3 bases not matched to a gene. CDR3 DNA sequence: TGCGCCAGCAGCCCCGGACTAGCGGGGGCCGGGGAGCTGTTTTTT. Residues: CASSPGLAGAGELFF.

The chain recombines TRBV2 with TRBJ1-6, with D perhaps TRBD1 (5 bases). Trimming removed 6 bases from V and 5 bases from J, with 17 bases in between. Germline values: CDR1 SNHLY, CDR2 FYNNEI. This CDR3 contains 16 residues. Here the CDR3 DNA reads TGTGCCAGCAGCAGAGGCCGGGACTATAATAATTCACCCCTCCACTTT. Translated, it gives CASSRGRDYNNSPLHF. Full variable domain (rest looked up from reference TRBV2 and TRBJ1-6): EPEVTQTPSHQVTQMGQEVILRCVPISNHLYFYWYRQILGQKVEFLVSFYNNEISEKSEIFDDQFSVERPDGSNFTLKIRSTKLEDSAMYFCASSRGRDYNNSPLHFGNGTRLTVT.

This clonotype was found many times. V is TRBV13 and J is TRBJ2-7; 9 bases line up with TRBD1. This CDR3 has 14 residues. The germline gives CDR1 PRHDT, CDR2 FYEKMQ (reference sequence). V lost 5 bases, J lost 5 bases, and 7 bases stayed unmatched. CDR3: CASSPSDRGNEQYF. The CDR3 DNA reads TGTGCCAGCAGCCCATCGGACAGGGGCAACGAGCAGTACTTC.

This clonotype has a handful of counts. The CDR3 region is CASSVGFVADTQYF. The CDR3 DNA reads as TGTGCCAGCAGCGTAGGGTTTGTGGCAGATACGCAGTATTTT. V and J are TRBV9 and TRBJ2-3; D is unclear. V lost 0 bases, J lost 4 bases, and 9 bases lay in between. CDR1 is SGDLS and CDR2 is YYNGEE in the germline V gene. This CDR3 is built from 14 residues.

This clonotype showed up many times. The chain carries TRBV7-3 and TRBJ2-1; D perhaps matches TRBD2 (6 bases). The V gene's germline CDR1 is SGHTA and CDR2 FQGTGA. There are 13 residues in the CDR3. V lost 1 base to trimming and J lost 8 bases, with 9 bases between them. The CDR3 DNA is TGTGCCAGCAGCTTAAAATGGGAGGATGAGCAGTTCTTC. Translating gives CASSLKWEDEQFF.

This clonotype was observed many times. One junction end does not reproduce the germline sequence, and a read error may be involved. The chain combines TRBV18 with TRBJ2-1, with 11 bases lining up with TRBD2. There are 15 residues in the CDR3. Germline V gene data show CDR1 as KGHSH and CDR2 as LQKENI. CDR3 bases: TGTGCCAGCTCGCATACTAGCGGGAGTTACAATGAGCAGTCCTTC. Protein product: CASSHTSGSYNEQSF.

This clonotype appeared many times. The chain uses TRBV6-2 or TRBV6-3 and TRBJ1-1; TRBD1 agrees at 7 bases. Germline lookup yields CDR1 MNHEY and CDR2 SVGEGT. V shed 6 bases and J 2 bases; nucleotides not matched to a gene: 12. CDR3 length: 16 amino acids. The chain's CDR3 is CASREDRSFRNTEAFF. The DNA for the CDR3 is TGTGCCAGCAGGGAGGACAGGTCTTTCCGCAACACTGAAGCTTTCTTT.

At least ten counts were recorded for this clonotype. The J gene is TRBJ1-1, the V gene TRBV7-3; TRBD1 matches at 10 bases. Germline lookup yields CDR1 SGHTA and CDR2 FQGTGA. The length of the CDR3 is 15 residues. The J segment lost 4 bases and the V segment lost 4 bases, leaving 6 bases of the junction unmatched. The CDR3: CASSSTGTGATEAFF. CDR3 in DNA: TGTGCCAGCAGCTCTACCGGGACAGGGGCCACTGAAGCTTTCTTT.

This clonotype was seen ten or more times. V and J are TRBV7-2 and TRBJ2-3; 8 bases line up with TRBD2. CDR1 and CDR2 (germline): SGHTA, FQGNSA. The ends lost 5 bases at V and 0 bases at J; junction bases unmatched: 4. The CDR3 extends over 15 amino acids. Written as DNA, the CDR3 is TGTGCCAGCAGCGTTAGCGGGGATAGCACAGATACGCAGTATTTT. The encoded protein is CASSVSGDSTDTQYF.

In this sample, this clonotype turned up many times. This chain uses TRBV28 with TRBJ1-2; 7 nucleotides line up with TRBD1. Germline V lookup: CDR1 MDHEN, CDR2 SYDVKM. The length of the CDR3 is 14 residues. The trim removed 11 bases at V and 3 bases at J, leaving 12 bases unmatched. The CDR3 DNA reads as TGTGCCGGAAGACAGGGTTTAGGACACTATGGCTACACCTTC. Its translation: CAGRQGLGHYGYTF.

In this sample, this clonotype turned up many times. The chain has TRBV2 and TRBJ1-1; TRBD1 is a possible D gene (5 bases). The V end was cut by 2 bases, the J end by 4 bases, with 20 bases between. The CDR3 spans 17 residues. CDR1 and CDR2 (germline): SNHLY, FYNNEI. The DNA of the CDR3 is TGTGCCAGCAGTGAATTCATGTCCTCACTGCAGGGCACTGAAGCTTTCTTT. It is translated as CASSEFMSSLQGTEAFF.

In this sample, this clonotype turned up many times. The chain has TRBV28 and TRBJ1-2, with D maybe TRBD1 (5 bases). Germline-derived CDR1 and CDR2 are MDHEN and SYDVKM. V was shortened by 3 bases and J by 4 bases, with 12 bases between the two germline ends. This CDR3 has 14 amino acids. Written as DNA, the CDR3 is TGTGCCAGCAGTTTGGTCCGGGACCCCTATGGCTACACCTTC. It is translated as CASSLVRDPYGYTF.

This clonotype was seen at least ten times. This chain connects TRBV20-1 to TRBJ1-5; unclear D gene. V gave up 0 bases and J gave up 0 bases, with 6 bases separating them. CDR1 DFQATT and CDR2 SNEGSKA come from the germline V gene (reference sequence). The CDR3 extends over 14 amino acids. The CDR3 reads CSARDSDSNQPQHF. CDR3 DNA: TGCAGTGCTAGAGATAGCGATAGCAATCAGCCCCAGCATTTT.

Many counts were recorded for this clonotype. The V gene is TRBV3-1, the J gene TRBJ2-1, with 8 positions matching TRBD2. The CDR3 spans 16 residues. Trimming removed 4 bases from V and 2 bases from J; junction bases left unmatched: 7. Germline CDR1 is LGHDT and CDR2 is YNNKEL (reference sequence). DNA for the CDR3: TGTGCCAGCAGCCCTCTGAGCGGGAGTGCCTACAATGAGCAGTTCTTC. This encodes CASSPLSGSAYNEQFF.

This clonotype has ten or more counts. V is TRBV7-9 and J is TRBJ2-7, with a tentative D call TRBD1 (5 bases). There are 13 residues in the CDR3. Germline CDR1 SEHNR, CDR2 FQNEAQ (reference sequence). V was cut by 5 bases and J by 5 bases, with 13 bases left in between. This chain's CDR3 is CASSPYQGDEQYF. The CDR3 nucleotides read TGTGCCAGCAGCCCTTACCAGGGTGACGAGCAGTACTTC.

The rearrangement links TRBV28 to TRBJ2-5; possibly TRBD2 for D (5 bases). Trimming removed 3 bases from V and 5 bases from J, with 10 bases in between. The CDR3 length is 13 residues. In germline, CDR1 is MDHEN, CDR2 SYDVKM. The CDR3 spells CASSFEGMETQYF. The CDR3 bases are TGTGCCAGCAGTTTTGAGGGAATGGAGACCCAGTACTTC. The variable domain in full, with the rest retrieved from reference TRBV28 and TRBJ2-5, is DVKVTQSSRYLVKRTGEKVFLECVQDMDHENMFWYRQDPGLGLRLIYFSYDVKMKEKGDIPEGYSVSREKKERFSLILESASTNQTSMYLCASSFEGMETQYFGPGTRLLVL.

There are many counts of this clonotype. The gene calls are TRBV11-2 and TRBJ2-1; 7 nucleotides agree with TRBD2. The CDR3 length is 16 residues. Germline loops: CDR1 SGHAT, CDR2 FQNNGV. V trimming: 6 bases; J trimming: 5 bases; junction bases outside the gene matches: 13. The CDR3, as DNA: TGTGCCAGCAGATACCTGAGCGGGAATCGTCACAATGAGCAGTTCTTC. It specifies CASRYLSGNRHNEQFF.

Written as DNA, the CDR3 is TGTGCCAGCAGCACGAGGAAAGCAACTAATGAAAAACTGTTTTTT. Translated, it gives CASSTRKATNEKLFF. This sequence joins TRBV7-9 and TRBJ1-4; no clear D. The germline CDR1 and CDR2 sequences are SEHNR and FQNEAQ (reference sequence). The CDR3 runs 15 residues. Trimming pared 5 bases from V and 0 bases from J, leaving 10 bases between.

This clonotype was counted between two and nine times. The V call is TRBV9, the J call TRBJ2-6; D is possibly TRBD2 (5 bases). This CDR3 has 14 amino acids. Germline V CDR1 and CDR2: SGDLS, YYNGEE. V lost 4 bases and J lost 4, with 9 bases in between. The CDR3, as DNA: TGTGCCAGCAGCCCGGAGCGGGGGGCCAACGTCCTGACTTTC. Protein: CASSPERGANVLTF.

Many counts were recorded for this clonotype. The chain employs TRBV7-6 and TRBJ2-3; D is unclear. The CDR3 totals 15 residues. V lost 1 base to trimming and J lost 7 bases, with 15 bases between them. Germline lookup yields CDR1 SGHVS and CDR2 FNYEAQ. The CDR3, as DNA: TGTGCCAGCAGCTTAGGCGCGTCAGGAGTGAATACGCAGTATTTT. Amino acids: CASSLGASGVNTQYF.

This clonotype has ten or more counts. CDR3: CASSLGVSSARDYVDTQYF. CDR3 sequence (DNA): TGTGCCAGCAGCTTGGGAGTCAGCTCTGCCCGGGACTATGTCGATACGCAGTATTTT. The genes are TRBV5-6 and TRBJ2-3, with TRBD2 matching 7 bases. CDR3 length equals 19 residues. Germline loops: CDR1 SGHDT, CDR2 YYEEEE. The V gene end was trimmed by 0 bases and the J gene end by 6 bases; junction bases not matched to a gene: 19.

A note on this clonotype: A much more abundant neighbour one base away suggests this may be a read error. The rearrangement links TRBV7-2 to TRBJ2-7, with D perhaps matching TRBD2 (6 bases). This CDR3 contains 15 residues. Per germline, CDR1 SGHTA and CDR2 FQGNSA. The CDR3 nucleotides read TGTGTCAGCAGCTTGACCGGGAGAAGCTCCTACGAGCAGTACTTC. As protein: CVSSLTGRSSYEQYF.

V and J are TRBV24-1 and TRBJ2-5; D not resolved. CDR1 and CDR2 (germline): KGHDR, SFDVKD. The length of the CDR3 is 14 residues. Trimming stripped 6 bases from V and 0 bases from J, with 10 bases between. CDR3: CATSSSGDQETQYF. CDR3 nucleotide sequence: TGTGCCACCAGTTCTTCCGGAGACCAAGAGACCCAGTACTTC.

This sequence joins TRBV27 and TRBJ2-1, with 11 bases fitting TRBD2. Germline-derived CDR1 and CDR2 are MNHEY and SMNVEV (reference sequence). This CDR3 has 16 amino acids. V lost 5 bases and J lost 4; bases outside the gene matches: 7. The CDR3 bases are TGTGCCAGCAGTACGCCGCTAGCGGGGGGATACAATGAGCAGTTCTTC. Protein: CASSTPLAGGYNEQFF.

This clonotype has at least ten counts. The gene calls are TRBV11-2 and TRBJ1-4, with a weak D call TRBD1 (5 bases). CDR1 is SGHAT and CDR2 is FQNNGV in the germline V gene. CDR3 length equals 14 residues. Trimming removed 5 bases from V and 7 bases from J, with 14 bases in between. CDR3 nucleotide sequence: TGTGCCAGCAGCGCCCCGGGACTGACTGAAAAACTGTTTTTT. This sequence encodes CASSAPGLTEKLFF.

The chain joins TRBV12-3 or TRBV12-4 to TRBJ2-5; 8 bases align to TRBD2. The CDR3 consists of 14 residues. V was pared by 5 bases and J by 2 bases, with 4 bases of the junction left unmatched. CDR3 in amino acids: CASSRLAIQETQYF. The CDR3, as DNA: TGTGCCAGCAGTAGACTAGCGATTCAAGAGACCCAGTACTTC.

The chain couples TRBV6-1 to TRBJ1-5; TRBD1 matches 9 bases. Germline CDR1 is MNHNS and CDR2 is SASEGT. This CDR3 comprises 19 residues. Unmatched junction bases numbered 19, after V lost 5 bases and J lost 5 bases. The CDR3 nucleotides are TGTGCCAGCAGTATACCGGGACAGGGTTTCGTTCGGTCCCATCAGCCCCAGCATTTT. The encoded protein is CASSIPGQGFVRSHQPQHF.

About this clonotype: Since the CDR3 does not end with the conserved phenylalanine or tryptophan, this likely comes from a read error. The chain combines TRBV7-2 with TRBJ2-7; unclear D gene. This CDR3 is built from 14 residues. Per the germline V gene, CDR1 is SGHTA and CDR2 is FQGNSA. V lost 5 bases and J 0 bases, leaving 11 bases between the germline ends. The CDR3 DNA reads TGTGCCAGCAGCCCCCGCAGAAGCTCCTACGAGCAGTACCTC. Its translation is CASSPRRSSYEQYL.